Listed here are 9 T cell receptor beta chains from one sample, sequenced in a study of blood T cell repertoires in COVID-19. The repertoire was sequenced with immunoSEQ multiplex PCR; TCRdb's copy has only in-frame clones and lacks some. The sample lists fewer than 500,000 clones, about nine tenths seen once, with almost 1.5% in the top ten. The sample consisted of peripheral blood. These receptors all stem from a woman in her 30s with active or convalescent COVID-19.

The CDR3 nucleotides are TGCAGTGCTAGATTGGCCGCTGAAGCTTTCTTT. Amino acids: CSARLAAEAFF. The chain employs TRBV20-1 and TRBJ1-1; no clear D. Germline CDR1 and CDR2: DFQATT and SNEGSKA (reference sequence). V lost 2 bases to trimming and J lost 6 bases, with 7 bases between them. The CDR3 runs 11 residues.

The chain employs TRBV3-1 (or the pseudogene TRBV3-2) and TRBJ1-3; possible D gene TRBD1, 5 bases. The CDR3 runs 16 residues. Germline V gives CDR1 LGHDT, CDR2 YNNKEL (reference sequence). The V end lost 3 bases, the J end lost 0 bases, and 12 bases lay between the germline ends. The DNA for the CDR3 is TGTGCCAGCAGCCACTTGACAGCTTACTCTGGAAACACCATATATTTT. Translated: CASSHLTAYSGNTIYF.

This chain links TRBV7-9 with TRBJ2-4; perhaps TRBD1 as D (5 bases). The germline V gene encodes CDR1 SEHNR and CDR2 FQNEAQ (reference sequence). Trimming cost V 2 bases and J 7 bases, with 21 bases left between them. This CDR3 spans 17 amino acids. CDR3 loop: CASSLSLFVTGENIQYF. Here the CDR3 DNA reads TGTGCCAGCAGCTTATCCCTCTTTGTCACAGGCGAGAACATTCAGTACTTC.

The V call is TRBV6-5, the J call TRBJ1-1; TRBD1 agrees at 7 bases. This CDR3 region has 12 residues. V dropped 6 bases and J dropped 7; count of bases not matched to a gene: 5. Germline V CDR1 and CDR2: MNHEY, SVGAGI. The CDR3 DNA reads TGTGCCAGCAGCTGGGACAGCAGTGAAGCTTTCTTT. It specifies CASSWDSSEAFF.

The chain links TRBV27 to TRBJ2-7; TRBD2 might be the D (6 bases). V was clipped by 3 bases and J by 7 bases, with 10 bases between them. In germline, CDR1 is MNHEY, CDR2 SMNVEV (reference sequence). This CDR3 is 12 amino acids long. The CDR3 here is CASSFARGEQYF. The CDR3 DNA is TGTGCCAGCAGTTTCGCGCGGGGAGAGCAGTACTTC.

For the CDR3, the DNA is TGTGCCAGCCGAGGGCAGGGGTTAAGCAATCAGCCCCAGCATTTT. This gives the protein CASRGQGLSNQPQHF. V and J are TRBV19 and TRBJ1-5; TRBD1 might be the D (6 bases). Germline V gene lookup returns CDR1 LNHDA and CDR2 SQIVND (reference sequence). The CDR3 covers 15 residues. V dropped 9 bases and J dropped 1 base, with 16 bases sitting between them.

This clone was recorded only once. The gene calls are TRBV19 and TRBJ2-2; 8 positions match TRBD1. The CDR3 spans 15 residues. Germline V gives CDR1 LNHDA, CDR2 SQIVND (reference sequence). V dropped 5 bases and J dropped 4; count of bases not matched to a gene: 6. The DNA of the CDR3 is TGTGCCAGTAGTCCCGGGGACAGGCCCACCGGGGAGCTGTTTTTT. Residues: CASSPGDRPTGELFF.

This rearrangement joins TRBV9 to TRBJ1-1; perhaps TRBD1 as D (6 bases). There are 15 residues in the CDR3. Trimming took off 4 bases at V and 1 base at J, with 14 bases between the two ends. CDR1 SGDLS and CDR2 YYNGEE come from the germline V gene. The CDR3 spells CASSRVTGSNTEAFF. The CDR3 nucleotides are TGTGCCAGCAGCCGAGTAACAGGGTCGAACACTGAAGCTTTCTTT.

CDR3 coding DNA: TGTGCCAGCAGTGAAGGGGACAGTTCCTATGGCTACACCTTC. Protein product: CASSEGDSSYGYTF. This chain uses TRBV6-1 with TRBJ1-2; 7 positions match TRBD1. The CDR3 has 14 residues. V trimming: 1 base; J trimming: 4 bases; junction bases outside the gene matches: 3. CDR1 MNHNS and CDR2 SASEGT come from the germline V gene.